Listed here are 24 T cell receptor beta chains from one sample, sequenced in a study of shared T cell receptors in the human thymus. Clones were read by immunoSEQ multiplex PCR, and TCRdb kept only the in-frame ones, dropping some. The sample has under 850,000 clones; around 87% are singletons. Separately, the same data were catalogued under a study of human thymus T cells.

The specimen sequenced was thymocytes. These receptors all stem from a boy under three years old with a congenital heart defect.

This chain joins TRBV30 and TRBJ2-3; 9 bases match TRBD2. Germline V CDR1 and CDR2: GTSNPN, SVGIG (reference sequence). The CDR3 extends over 12 amino acids. V was clipped by 6 bases and J by 3 bases; unmatched bases: 1. In DNA form, the CDR3 reads TGTGCCTGTAGCGGGAGAACAGATACGCAGTATTTT. Translation: CACSGRTDTQYF. Drawing the rest from reference TRBV30 and TRBJ2-3, the complete variable domain is SQTIHQWPATLVQPVGSPLSLECTVEGTSNPNLYWYRQAAGRGLQLLFYSVGIGQISSEVPQNLSASRPQDRQFILSSKKLLLSDSGFYLCACSGRTDTQYFGPGTRLTVL.

This clone was seen a few times. This chain uses TRBV2 with TRBJ2-1; weak D call: TRBD2 (6 bases). The CDR3 is made up of 14 amino acids. Germline loops: CDR1 SNHLY, CDR2 FYNNEI. Trimming took 8 bases from V and 6 from J, leaving 17 bases between them. CDR3 sequence reads: CASPGGINPNEQFF. In DNA, the CDR3 is TGTGCCAGCCCGGGCGGGATCAACCCCAATGAGCAGTTCTTC.

The chain joins TRBV18 to TRBJ2-7; TRBD1 matches 8 bases. With 4 bases clipped from V and 3 bases from J, the junction kept 5 bases outside the gene matches. Per germline, CDR1 KGHSH and CDR2 LQKENI. CDR3 size: 14 residues. The CDR3 nucleotides read TGTGCCAGCTCACTTGTAGACAGGGGCTACGAGCAGTACTTC. The encoded protein is CASSLVDRGYEQYF.

This chain uses TRBV5-3 with TRBJ2-2, with 8 nucleotides matching TRBD2. TRBV5-3 is marked as an open reading frame, function uncertain. The CDR3 length is 16 residues. Trimming cost V 4 bases and J 0 bases; bases outside gene matches: 5. The CDR3: CARSRGGRSNTGELFF. CDR3 DNA sequence: TGTGCCAGAAGCCGGGGGGGCCGATCGAACACCGGGGAGCTGTTTTTT.

CDR3 sequence reads: CASSWSGGPPEAFF. For the CDR3, the DNA is TGCGCCAGCAGCTGGAGCGGGGGGCCCCCTGAAGCTTTCTTT. The chain couples TRBV5-1 to TRBJ1-1, with a possible D match to TRBD1 (6 bases). The CDR3 length is 14 residues. Trimming pared 3 bases from V and 6 bases from J, leaving 15 bases between. Germline V gene lookup returns CDR1 SGHRS and CDR2 YFSETQ.

The chain's CDR3 is CASSPDRGPTDTQYF. CDR3 bases: TGTGCCAGTAGTCCGGACAGGGGGCCGACAGATACGCAGTATTTT. The V and J genes are TRBV19 and TRBJ2-3, with 11 bases fitting TRBD1. With 5 bases clipped from V and 3 bases from J, the junction kept 4 bases outside the gene matches. Germline lookup yields CDR1 LNHDA and CDR2 SQIVND (reference sequence). This CDR3 region has 15 residues.

This chain connects TRBV19 to TRBJ1-1; 7 bases are shared with TRBD1. V lost 5 bases to trimming and J lost 0 bases; unmatched junction nucleotides: 9. The CDR3 has 16 amino acids. The germline CDR1 and CDR2 sequences are LNHDA and SQIVND (reference sequence). The CDR3 loop reads CASSPRQGPLNTEAFF. In nucleotides, the CDR3 is TGTGCCAGTAGTCCCCGACAGGGTCCACTGAACACTGAAGCTTTCTTT.

The chain combines TRBV10-2 with TRBJ2-1; 14 bases match TRBD2. V shed 7 bases, J shed 2 bases, and the junction held 10 bases outside the gene matches. The germline V gene encodes CDR1 WSHSY and CDR2 SAAADI. This CDR3 has 18 amino acids. Here the CDR3 reads CASINSGTSGSAYNEQFF. The CDR3 DNA follows: TGCGCCAGCATTAACAGCGGGACTAGCGGGAGTGCCTACAATGAGCAGTTCTTC.

This chain joins TRBV23-1 and TRBJ2-7; 8 bases are a match to TRBD1. TRBV23-1 has ORF status, its function being uncertain. This CDR3 has 15 residues. V shed 4 bases and J 7 bases; nucleotides not matched to a gene: 12. CDR3 nucleotide sequence: TGCGCCAGCAGTCCCCTCAGGGGGCGGTTGGGTGAGCAGTACTTC. The encoded protein is CASSPLRGRLGEQYF.

The V gene is TRBV7-8, the J gene TRBJ2-7, with D possibly TRBD1 on 6 matching bases. CDR1 is SGHVS, CDR2 FQNEAQ, per germline. V was cut by 3 bases and J by 2 bases, with 11 bases left in between. The CDR3 covers 14 residues. Here the CDR3 reads CASSLGTSTYEQYF. CDR3 DNA: TGTGCCAGCAGCTTGGGGACATCTACCTACGAGCAGTACTTC.

The V and J genes are TRBV4-1 and TRBJ2-4; 11 positions agree with TRBD1. Per the germline V gene, CDR1 is MGHRA and CDR2 is YSYEKL. Losses at the gene ends were 4 bases for V and 2 bases for J; bases not matched to a gene: 7. The CDR3 consists of 17 residues. CDR3 nucleotides: TGCGCCAGCAGCCTCAGAGGACAGGGGGCTTCCAAAAACATTCAGTACTTC. Amino acids: CASSLRGQGASKNIQYF.

The V gene is TRBV7-6, the J gene TRBJ2-1; weak D call: TRBD1 (5 bases). V was trimmed by 4 bases and J by 5 bases, leaving 15 bases between them. This CDR3 region has 15 residues. The germline V gene has CDR1 SGHVS and CDR2 FNYEAQ. CDR3 sequence: CASSSTGEGDNEQFF. The CDR3 DNA is TGTGCCAGCAGCTCTACAGGAGAAGGAGACAATGAGCAGTTCTTC.

Written as DNA, the CDR3 is TGTGCCAGCAGTCGCGCCGGGGAGACTAATGAAAAACTGTTTTTT. Amino acid sequence: CASSRAGETNEKLFF. The chain uses TRBV27 and TRBJ1-4; D uncertain. V dropped 5 bases and J dropped 2 bases, with 12 bases sitting between them. Germline CDR1 is MNHEY and CDR2 is SMNVEV (reference sequence). This CDR3 spans 15 amino acids. Complete variable domain (other parts from reference TRBV27 and TRBJ1-4): EAQVTQNPRYLITVTGKKLTVTCSQNMNHEYMSWYRQDPGLGLRQIYYSMNVEVTDKGDVPEGYKVSRKEKRNFPLILESPSPNQTSLYFCASSRAGETNEKLFFGSGTQLSVL.

As DNA, the CDR3 is TGTGCCAGCCTAAGGGGATTCTCCTACGAGCAGTACTTC. Residues: CASLRGFSYEQYF. The chain links TRBV21-1 to TRBJ2-7; the table names TRBD1, a call not compared with the DNA. TRBV21-1 counts as a pseudogene. The CDR3 loop spans 13 amino acids.

The V call is TRBV5-4, the J call TRBJ2-7, with D tentatively TRBD1 (6 bases). The CDR3 spans 14 residues. The germline V gene encodes CDR1 SGHNT and CDR2 YYREEE (reference sequence). V was trimmed by 7 bases and J by 4 bases, leaving 18 bases between them. Here the CDR3 DNA reads TGTGCCAGCTCCCCCGCAGGGGCGGCTTACGAGCAGTACTTC. Its translation is CASSPAGAAYEQYF.

Comment on this clone: One end of the junction is discordant with germline, which a read error may explain. The chain joins TRBV29-1 to TRBJ2-7; 9 bases align to TRBD2. Germline CDR1 reads SQVTM; CDR2 reads ANQGSEA. The CDR3 sequence is 15 residues long. The CDR3 protein is CSVEERLAEPPEQYF. The CDR3 DNA follows: TGCAGCGTGGAAGAGCGACTAGCGGAGCCCCCCGAGCAGTACTTC.

The gene calls are TRBV6-1 and TRBJ1-4; a weak D match, TRBD1 (5 bases). In germline, CDR1 is MNHNS, CDR2 SASEGT. Trimming removed 2 bases at V and 7 bases at J, with 14 bases between. The length of the CDR3 is 15 residues. The DNA of the CDR3 is TGTGCCAGCAGTGAACTTCCAGGGCGGTGTGAAAAACTGTTTTTT. Translation: CASSELPGRCEKLFF.

V is TRBV30 and J is TRBJ1-4; D is unresolved. Germline V gene sequence: CDR1 GTSNPN, CDR2 SVGIG (reference sequence). The CDR3 is made up of 12 amino acids. The germline V and J ends were trimmed by 1 base and 8 bases, with 8 bases remaining between them. The CDR3 DNA is TGTGCCTGGAGTGACGGTCGAGAAAAACTGTTTTTT. Its translation: CAWSDGREKLFF. Using reference TRBV30 and TRBJ1-4 for the parts outside the CDR3, the full variable domain is SQTIHQWPATLVQPVGSPLSLECTVEGTSNPNLYWYRQAAGRGLQLLFYSVGIGQISSEVPQNLSASRPQDRQFILSSKKLLLSDSGFYLCAWSDGREKLFFGSGTQLSVL.

The rearrangement uses TRBV5-1 and TRBJ2-1, with 8 bases identical to TRBD1. Germline values: CDR1 SGHRS, CDR2 YFSETQ. V shed 7 bases and J 0 bases; nucleotides not matched to a gene: 12. The CDR3 is made up of 17 amino acids. CDR3 loop: CASSGQGDRLSYNEQFF. As DNA, the CDR3 is TGCGCCAGCTCAGGACAGGGAGATCGGCTCTCCTACAATGAGCAGTTCTTC.

The rearrangement uses TRBV2 and TRBJ2-7; 10 bases map to TRBD2. V lost 8 bases, J lost 7 bases, and 11 bases stayed unmatched. The CDR3 consists of 14 residues. Germline loops: CDR1 SNHLY, CDR2 FYNNEI. CDR3: CASFEKREGLEQYF. The CDR3 nucleotides are TGTGCCAGCTTCGAGAAGCGGGAGGGGTTAGAGCAGTACTTC.

The chain employs TRBV11-2 and TRBJ2-7; 7 positions agree with TRBD2. This CDR3 spans 15 amino acids. V shed 5 bases, J shed 5 bases, and the junction held 12 bases outside the gene matches. CDR1 and CDR2 from the germline V gene are SGHAT and FQNNGV. CDR3 in DNA: TGTGCCAGCAGCCAGCGGTGGGAGGGCCGCAACGAGCAGTACTTC. This encodes CASSQRWEGRNEQYF.

The rearrangement links TRBV11-1 to TRBJ2-7; possible D gene TRBD1, 5 bases. The CDR3 sequence is 15 residues long. CDR1 and CDR2 (germline): SGHAT, FQDESV (reference sequence). V lost 5 bases and J lost 1, with 15 bases in between. CDR3 sequence: CASSRKGFKSYEQYF. Here the CDR3 DNA reads TGTGCCAGCAGCCGGAAGGGGTTCAAGTCCTACGAGCAGTACTTC.

As DNA, the CDR3 is TGTGCCAGCAGCTTGGGGACAGGGACCAATGAGCAGTTCTTC. It translates to CASSLGTGTNEQFF. The chain uses TRBV5-6 and TRBJ2-1, with 8 bases aligning to TRBD1. Trimming removed 0 bases from V and 6 bases from J; junction bases left unmatched: 2. CDR3 length equals 14 residues. Per germline, CDR1 SGHDT and CDR2 YYEEEE.

The V call is TRBV19, the J call TRBJ1-1; 10 nucleotides line up with TRBD1. Looked up from germline, CDR1 is LNHDA and CDR2 is SQIVND (reference sequence). The CDR3 covers 15 residues. The V gene end was trimmed by 5 bases and the J gene end by 3 bases; junction bases not matched to a gene: 6. The CDR3 DNA follows: TGTGCCAGTAGTTCCCGGACAGGGGGTGACACTGAAGCTTTCTTT. The encoded protein is CASSSRTGGDTEAFF.